A single sample is the source of the 23 T cell receptor beta chains below, sequenced in a study of shared clonotypes between healthy human individuals. Only in-frame clones appear in the TCRdb table, and some are missing; sequencing was by immunoSEQ multiplex PCR. The table includes 400,000 to 550,000 clones, roughly 85% detected once. The material sequenced was PBMCs. The receptors stem from a woman in her thirties or forties in good health. Some clones in this sample may be carry-over from other donors' samples.

This chain links TRBV11-2 with TRBJ2-7, with 10 bases that match TRBD1. Germline CDR1 and CDR2: SGHAT and FQNNGV. V lost 1 base, J lost 7 bases, and 7 bases stayed unmatched. This CDR3 has 15 residues. CDR3 in DNA: TGTGCCAGCAGCTTAGGGACAGGGGGATCTTTTGAGCAGTACTTC. Residues: CASSLGTGGSFEQYF.

The chain links TRBV11-3 to TRBJ2-1; no clear D. The CDR3 loop spans 14 amino acids. With 8 bases removed from V and 6 bases from J, the gap between germline ends came to 17 bases. Per the germline V gene, CDR1 is SGHNT and CDR2 is YENEEA. DNA for the CDR3: TGTGCCAGCGGTGGGTCGTCGGCTTCCAATGAGCAGTTCTTC. Translation: CASGGSSASNEQFF.

The chain combines TRBV18 with TRBJ2-1; 9 bases fit TRBD2. V lost 3 bases and J lost 8; bases outside the gene matches: 11. This CDR3 is built from 16 residues. CDR1 and CDR2 (germline): KGHSH, LQKENI. The CDR3 reads CASSPRGLAGLHEQFF. The CDR3 DNA reads TGTGCCAGCTCACCTCGGGGTCTAGCGGGATTACATGAGCAGTTCTTC.

The V call is TRBV28, the J call TRBJ2-1, with a possible D match to TRBD1 (5 bases). Germline CDR1 and CDR2: MDHEN and SYDVKM. V was pared by 0 bases and J by 3 bases, with 6 bases between. The CDR3 is 14 residues long. CDR3 DNA sequence: TGTGCCAGCAGTTTATGGCAGGGCTACAATGAGCAGTTCTTC. Encoded protein: CASSLWQGYNEQFF. Full variable domain (remainder filled in from reference TRBV28 and TRBJ2-1): DVKVTQSSRYLVKRTGEKVFLECVQDMDHENMFWYRQDPGLGLRLIYFSYDVKMKEKGDIPEGYSVSREKKERFSLILESASTNQTSMYLCASSLWQGYNEQFFGPGTRLTVL.

This sequence joins TRBV18 and TRBJ2-5, with TRBD2 matching over 10 bases. TRBJ2-7 matches the DNA end more closely, so the J call is doubtful. The CDR3 is 17 residues long. Germline V gene data show CDR1 as KGHSH and CDR2 as LQKENI. The CDR3 reads CASSPPVWTSGAYEQYF. The CDR3 nucleotides are TGTGCCAGCTCACCTCCGGTCTGGACTAGCGGCGCCTACGAGCAGTACTTC.

The genes are TRBV7-9 and TRBJ2-7; 12 bases match TRBD2. The V segment lost 5 bases and the J segment 9 bases; nucleotides outside the gene matches: 11. From germline, CDR1 is SEHNR and CDR2 FQNEAQ (reference sequence). The CDR3 is 15 residues long. This CDR3 is CASSNSWLAGGLQYF. The CDR3 DNA reads as TGTGCCAGCAGCAATAGCTGGCTAGCGGGAGGGCTGCAGTACTTC.

This clone was seen repeatedly, ten times or more. The gene calls are TRBV27 and TRBJ2-3, with D tentatively TRBD2 (6 bases). The V gene's germline CDR1 is MNHEY and CDR2 SMNVEV (reference sequence). The CDR3 sequence is 13 residues long. V lost 9 bases and J 6 bases, leaving 16 bases between the germline ends. The CDR3 region has the DNA TGTGCCAGTAGCGGTCTGGTGGCGGATACGCAGTATTTT. It codes for CASSGLVADTQYF.

This clone was detected once. A single base is all that separates this from a far larger clone, so a read error is likely. The sample carries other DNA sequences with the same CDR3. V and J are TRBV11-2 and TRBJ2-2, with a weak D call TRBD1 (6 bases). The ends were cut back, 6 bases at V and 6 bases at J, with 20 bases in the middle. CDR3 length: 16 residues. Germline V CDR1 and CDR2: SGHAT, FQNNGV. The CDR3 DNA is TGTGCCAGCAGTTTCACACCAACAGGGTCGGCCGGGGAGCTGTTTTTT. Protein: CASSFTPTGSAGELFF.

The V and J genes are TRBV30 and TRBJ2-4, with 8 bases identical to TRBD2. CDR1 is GTSNPN and CDR2 is SVGIG in the germline V gene (reference sequence). The junction had 5 bases not matched to a gene; V was cut back by 4 bases and J by 6 bases. The CDR3 loop spans 13 amino acids. The CDR3 is CAWIPGRGNIQYF. As DNA, the CDR3 is TGTGCCTGGATCCCCGGGAGGGGAAACATTCAGTACTTC.

The chain uses TRBV19 and TRBJ1-2; D call uncertain. The CDR3 runs 12 residues. Germline CDR1 is LNHDA and CDR2 is SQIVND (reference sequence). The germline V and J ends were trimmed by 5 bases and 4 bases, with 8 bases remaining between them. Written as DNA, the CDR3 is TGTGCCAGTAGTTCCTTGGGCTATGGCTACACCTTC. It translates to CASSSLGYGYTF.

The chain employs TRBV19 and TRBJ2-1; 7 bases agree with TRBD2. This CDR3 comprises 18 residues. Germline V gives CDR1 LNHDA, CDR2 SQIVND (reference sequence). V trimming: 5 bases; J trimming: 4 bases; junction bases outside the gene matches: 17. Written as DNA, the CDR3 is TGTGCCAGTAGTCAAACTGAGGGGCGCGGGAGAGGGTACAATGAGCAGTTCTTC. Its translation: CASSQTEGRGRGYNEQFF.

The chain has TRBV7-8 and TRBJ2-7, with D perhaps given as TRBD1 or TRBD2 (5 bases each). CDR1 is SGHVS, CDR2 FQNEAQ, per germline. V was shortened by 2 bases and J by 2 bases, with 13 bases between the two germline ends. CDR3 length: 15 amino acids. CDR3 residues: CASSLPPGPTYEQYF. CDR3 coding DNA: TGTGCCAGCAGCTTACCCCCGGGGCCGACCTACGAGCAGTACTTC.

The chain carries TRBV7-8 and TRBJ2-1; the D gene is possibly TRBD2 (5 bases). Germline CDR1 and CDR2: SGHVS and FQNEAQ. The CDR3 consists of 13 residues. Trimming cost V 4 bases and J 6 bases, with 10 bases left between them. CDR3 DNA sequence: TGTGCCAGCAGCTACACTAGTTTCAATGAGCAGTTCTTC. Its translation: CASSYTSFNEQFF.

The V call is TRBV7-6, the J call TRBJ2-1, with D uncertain. V was shortened by 5 bases and J by 0 bases, with 11 bases between the two germline ends. There are 15 residues in the CDR3. The germline CDR1 and CDR2 sequences are SGHVS and FNYEAQ. The chain's CDR3 is CASSPTISSYNEQFF. The CDR3 DNA reads TGTGCCAGCAGCCCCACTATCAGCTCCTACAATGAGCAGTTCTTC.

The chain combines TRBV28 with TRBJ2-1; 10 bases are a match to TRBD2. CDR1 MDHEN and CDR2 SYDVKM come from the germline V gene. CDR3 length equals 21 residues. V shed 5 bases, J shed 8 bases, and the junction held 27 bases outside the gene matches. CDR3 in amino acids: CASSLLNPGRFSAGGVHEQFF. The CDR3 bases are TGTGCCAGCAGTCTCCTTAACCCGGGACGATTCTCAGCGGGAGGGGTCCATGAGCAGTTCTTC.

The chain employs TRBV28 and TRBJ2-7; 8 positions match TRBD2. Per germline, CDR1 MDHEN and CDR2 SYDVKM. The junction had 10 bases not matched to a gene; V was cut back by 3 bases and J by 0 bases. The CDR3 totals 17 residues. CDR3 in amino acids: CASSFVLAGRTSYEQYF. Written as DNA, the CDR3 is TGTGCCAGCAGTTTCGTATTAGCGGGGAGGACCTCCTACGAGCAGTACTTC. Combining the CDR3 with reference TRBV28 and TRBJ2-7 gives the whole variable domain DVKVTQSSRYLVKRTGEKVFLECVQDMDHENMFWYRQDPGLGLRLIYFSYDVKMKEKGDIPEGYSVSREKKERFSLILESASTNQTSMYLCASSFVLAGRTSYEQYFGPGTRLTVT.

The chain joins TRBV30 to TRBJ2-1; TRBD2 matches at 9 bases. With 4 bases clipped from V and 15 bases from J, the junction kept 13 bases outside the gene matches. CDR3 length: 13 amino acids. Germline CDR1 reads GTSNPN; CDR2 reads SVGIG (reference sequence). The CDR3 sequence: CAWKQAGGGRVFF. For the CDR3, the DNA is TGTGCCTGGAAGCAAGCGGGAGGCGGGAGGGTGTTCTTC.

This sequence joins TRBV11-2 and TRBJ1-2; D remains unclear. Germline lookup yields CDR1 SGHAT and CDR2 FQNNGV. This CDR3 has 13 residues. The germline V and J ends were trimmed by 1 base and 3 bases, with 6 bases remaining between them. CDR3 nucleotide sequence: TGTGCCAGCAGCTTAGCGTTCGACTATGGCTACACCTTC. Amino acid sequence: CASSLAFDYGYTF.

The chain recombines TRBV2 with TRBJ2-2; 8 nucleotides match TRBD1. This CDR3 is built from 16 residues. Germline values: CDR1 SNHLY, CDR2 FYNNEI. J was trimmed by 5 bases and V by 6 bases; bases with no gene match: 11. This CDR3 reads CASSYRGSQATGELFF. The CDR3 nucleotides are TGTGCCAGCAGCTACAGGGGGAGTCAGGCGACCGGGGAGCTGTTTTTT. Complete variable domain (other parts from reference TRBV2 and TRBJ2-2): EPEVTQTPSHQVTQMGQEVILRCVPISNHLYFYWYRQILGQKVEFLVSFYNNEISEKSEIFDDQFSVERPDGSNFTLKIRSTKLEDSAMYFCASSYRGSQATGELFFGEGSRLTVL.

This chain connects TRBV18 to TRBJ2-1; D is perhaps TRBD2 (6 bases). CDR3 length equals 15 residues. V gave up 2 bases and J gave up 7 bases, with 15 bases separating them. Germline-derived CDR1 and CDR2 are KGHSH and LQKENI. CDR3 nucleotide sequence: TGTGCCAGCTCACCAAGGTCACTAGCCCTGAATGAGCAGTTCTTC. Translated, it gives CASSPRSLALNEQFF.

The rearrangement uses TRBV28 and TRBJ2-3; 11 positions match TRBD2. The germline CDR1 and CDR2 sequences are MDHEN and SYDVKM. The J segment lost 14 bases and the V segment lost 6 bases, leaving 22 bases of the junction unmatched. This CDR3 region has 17 residues. CDR3 in amino acids: CASSLGGTSGSQTPSYF. Written as DNA, the CDR3 is TGTGCCAGCAGCCTAGGGGGGACTAGCGGTTCACAGACACCCTCGTATTTT.

This chain uses TRBV18 with TRBJ1-4, with 8 nucleotides matching TRBD1. There are 14 residues in the CDR3. CDR1 KGHSH and CDR2 LQKENI come from the germline V gene. J lost 6 bases, V lost 4 bases, and 4 bases had no gene match. The DNA for the CDR3 is TGTGCCAGCTCACTGGACAGGGAGGATGAAAAACTGTTTTTT. This codes for CASSLDREDEKLFF. Using reference TRBV18 and TRBJ1-4 for the parts outside the CDR3, the full variable domain is NAGVMQNPRHLVRRRGQEARLRCSPMKGHSHVYWYRQLPEEGLKFMVYLQKENIIDESGMPKERFSAEFPKEGPSILRIQQVVRGDSAAYFCASSLDREDEKLFFGSGTQLSVL.

This chain uses TRBV7-9 with TRBJ2-7, with D possibly being TRBD2 (6 bases). The CDR3 length is 15 residues. The germline V and J ends were trimmed by 5 bases and 2 bases, with 16 bases remaining between them. In germline, CDR1 is SEHNR, CDR2 FQNEAQ (reference sequence). The CDR3 nucleotides read TGTGCCAGCAGCGTCGGGACTCCTACCACCTACGAGCAGTACTTC. Amino acids: CASSVGTPTTYEQYF.